This paragraph covers one TCR beta chain sequence. Its antigen is not known. This entry comes from a study of cytomegalovirus exposure and HLA in healthy donors. Broader study findings: Associated with cytomegalovirus, according to the listing, were 150 to 200 TCR beta chains. It is likely that the observed cluster of highly shared sequence variants was a sequencing artifact. 87-base-pair reads could not separate some V segments, including TRBV6-2 and TRBV6-3.

Trimming left V 4 bases short and J 4 bases short, with 11 bases between. In germline, CDR1 is SQVTM, CDR2 ANQGSEA. There are 12 residues in the CDR3. Amplification used 60 Vbeta primers and 13 Jbeta primers. Profiled with immunoSEQ multiplex PCR; TCRdb holds only in-frame clones, not every one. The sample yields under 200,000 clones, more than 75% seen once. The chain links TRBV29-1 to TRBJ2-7, with a weak D call TRBD1 (6 bases). The TCR sequence derives from a man younger than 30 in good health and CMV-seropositive. The sample taken for sequencing was PBMCs. Here the CDR3 reads CSVVTGIYEQYF. CDR3 nucleotide sequence: TGCAGCGTTGTAACAGGGATTTACGAGCAGTACTTC.